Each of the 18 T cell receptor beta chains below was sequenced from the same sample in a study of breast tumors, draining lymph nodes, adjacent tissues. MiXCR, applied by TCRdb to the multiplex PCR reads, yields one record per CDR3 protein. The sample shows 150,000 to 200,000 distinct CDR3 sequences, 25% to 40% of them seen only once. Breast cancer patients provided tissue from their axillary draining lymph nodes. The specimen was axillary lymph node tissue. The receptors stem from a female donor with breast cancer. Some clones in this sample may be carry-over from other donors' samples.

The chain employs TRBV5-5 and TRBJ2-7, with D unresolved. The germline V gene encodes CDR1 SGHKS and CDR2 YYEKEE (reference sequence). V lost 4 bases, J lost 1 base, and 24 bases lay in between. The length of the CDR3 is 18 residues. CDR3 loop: CASSPQNPAPVLSYEQYF. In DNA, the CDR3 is TGTGCCAGCAGCCCCCAGAACCCAGCGCCAGTTTTATCCTACGAGCAGTACTTC.

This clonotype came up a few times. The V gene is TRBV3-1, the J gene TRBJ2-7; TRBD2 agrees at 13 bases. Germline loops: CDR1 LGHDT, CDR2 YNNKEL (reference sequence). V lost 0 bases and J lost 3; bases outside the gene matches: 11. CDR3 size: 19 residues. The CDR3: CASSQDSVWTSGSLYEQYF. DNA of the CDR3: TGTGCCAGCAGCCAAGATTCGGTGTGGACTAGCGGGAGCCTCTACGAGCAGTACTTC.

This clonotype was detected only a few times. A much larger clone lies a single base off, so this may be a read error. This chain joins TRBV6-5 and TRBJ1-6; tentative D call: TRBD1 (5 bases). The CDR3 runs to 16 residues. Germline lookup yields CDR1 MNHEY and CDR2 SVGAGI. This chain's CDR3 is CASSHSPQGVNSPLHF. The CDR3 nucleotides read TGTGCCAGCAGTCACTCACCTCAGGGTGTTAATTCACCCCTCCACTTT.

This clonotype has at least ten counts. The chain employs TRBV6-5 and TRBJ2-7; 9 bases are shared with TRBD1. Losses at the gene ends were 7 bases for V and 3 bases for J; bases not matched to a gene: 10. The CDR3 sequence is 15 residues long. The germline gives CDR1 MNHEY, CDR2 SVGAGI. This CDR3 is CASTSSGQGYYEQYF. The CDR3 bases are TGTGCCAGCACTTCTTCCGGACAGGGGTACTACGAGCAGTACTTC.

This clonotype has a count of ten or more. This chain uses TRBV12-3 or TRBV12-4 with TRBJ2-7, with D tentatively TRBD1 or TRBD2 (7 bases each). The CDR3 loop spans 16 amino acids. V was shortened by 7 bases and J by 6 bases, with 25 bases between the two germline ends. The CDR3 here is CASTRGAVQGVGEQYF. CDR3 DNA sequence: TGTGCCAGCACCCGGGGGGCTGTGCAGGGGGTGGGCGAGCAGTACTTC.

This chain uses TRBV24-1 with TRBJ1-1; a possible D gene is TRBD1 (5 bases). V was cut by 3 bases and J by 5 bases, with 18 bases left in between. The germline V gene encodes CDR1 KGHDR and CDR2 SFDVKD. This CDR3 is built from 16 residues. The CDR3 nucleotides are TGTGCCACCAGTGATGGGAGGTTGGGGGGACGGACTGAAGCTTTCTTT. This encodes CATSDGRLGGRTEAFF.

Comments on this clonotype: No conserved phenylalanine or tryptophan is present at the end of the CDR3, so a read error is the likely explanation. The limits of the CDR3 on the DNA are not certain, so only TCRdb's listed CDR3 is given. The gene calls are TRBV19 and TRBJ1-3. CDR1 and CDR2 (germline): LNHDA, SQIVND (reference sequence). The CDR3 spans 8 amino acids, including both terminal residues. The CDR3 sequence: CASSPFLL.

CDR3 coding DNA: TGCAGTGCTAGAGTGCCAGGGGGCGCCTCGAACACCGGGGAGCTGTTTTTT. Translation: CSARVPGGASNTGELFF. V and J are TRBV20-1 and TRBJ2-2; 8 nucleotides match TRBD1. The CDR3 covers 17 residues. Germline lookup yields CDR1 DFQATT and CDR2 SNEGSKA (reference sequence). Losses at the gene ends were 1 base for V and 0 bases for J; bases not matched to a gene: 7.

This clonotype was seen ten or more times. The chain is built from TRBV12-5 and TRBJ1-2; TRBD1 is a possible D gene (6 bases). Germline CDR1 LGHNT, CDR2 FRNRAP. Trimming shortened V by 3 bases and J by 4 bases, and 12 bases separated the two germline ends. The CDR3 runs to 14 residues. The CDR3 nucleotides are TGTGCTAGTGGTTTCATCAGGGGTGCCTATGGCTACACCTTC. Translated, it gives CASGFIRGAYGYTF.

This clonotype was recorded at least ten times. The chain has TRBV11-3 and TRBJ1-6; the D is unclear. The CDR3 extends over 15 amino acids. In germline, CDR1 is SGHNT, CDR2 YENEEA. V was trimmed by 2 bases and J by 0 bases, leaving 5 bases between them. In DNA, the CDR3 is TGTGCCAGCAGCTTAAGCTACTCCTATAATTCACCCCTCCACTTT. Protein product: CASSLSYSYNSPLHF.

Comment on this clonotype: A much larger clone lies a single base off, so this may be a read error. CDR3 amino acids: CASSLDSPFCNYGYTF. CDR3 in DNA: TGTGCCAGCAGCTTGGACAGCCCTTTTTGCAACTATGGCTACACCTTC. V usage is TRBV5-4 and J usage is TRBJ1-2; D gene ambiguous. V was cut by 0 bases and J by 2 bases, with 14 bases left in between. The CDR3 has 16 amino acids. Germline values: CDR1 SGHNT, CDR2 YYREEE (reference sequence).

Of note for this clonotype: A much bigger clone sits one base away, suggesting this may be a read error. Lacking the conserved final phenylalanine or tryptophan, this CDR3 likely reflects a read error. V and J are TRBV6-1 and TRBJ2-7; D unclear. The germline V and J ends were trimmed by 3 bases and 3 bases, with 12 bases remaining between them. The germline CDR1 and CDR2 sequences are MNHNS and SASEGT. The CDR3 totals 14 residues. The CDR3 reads CASSEGPIIYEQYL. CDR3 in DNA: TGTGCCAGCAGTGAGGGCCCAATTATCTACGAGCAGTACCTC.

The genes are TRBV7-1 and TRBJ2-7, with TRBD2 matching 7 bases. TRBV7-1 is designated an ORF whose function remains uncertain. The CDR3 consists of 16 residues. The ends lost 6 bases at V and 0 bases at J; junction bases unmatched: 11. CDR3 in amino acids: CASSASPTSSSYEQYF. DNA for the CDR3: TGTGCCAGCAGTGCTAGCCCGACTAGCTCCTCCTACGAGCAGTACTTC.

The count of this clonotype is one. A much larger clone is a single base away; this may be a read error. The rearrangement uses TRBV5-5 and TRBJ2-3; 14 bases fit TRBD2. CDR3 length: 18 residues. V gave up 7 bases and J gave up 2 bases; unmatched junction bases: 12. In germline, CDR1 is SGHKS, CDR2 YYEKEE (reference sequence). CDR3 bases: TGTGCCAGCGGACCGAGGGGACTAGCGGGAGCGGACACAGATACGCAGTATTTT. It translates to CASGPRGLAGADTDTQYF.

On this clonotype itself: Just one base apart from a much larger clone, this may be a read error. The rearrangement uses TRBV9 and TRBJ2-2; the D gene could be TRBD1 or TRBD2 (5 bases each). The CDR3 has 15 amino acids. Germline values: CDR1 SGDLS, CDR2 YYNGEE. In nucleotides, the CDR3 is TGTGCCTGCAGCCCGGGACCGCCGAACACCGGGGAGCTGTTTTTT. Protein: CACSPGPPNTGELFF.

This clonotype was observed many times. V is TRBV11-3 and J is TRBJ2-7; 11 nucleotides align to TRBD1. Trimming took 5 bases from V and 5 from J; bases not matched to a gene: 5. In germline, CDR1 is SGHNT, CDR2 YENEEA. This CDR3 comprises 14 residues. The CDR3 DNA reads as TGTGCCAGCAGCAACCGGACAGGGGGCCACGAGCAGTACTTC. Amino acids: CASSNRTGGHEQYF.

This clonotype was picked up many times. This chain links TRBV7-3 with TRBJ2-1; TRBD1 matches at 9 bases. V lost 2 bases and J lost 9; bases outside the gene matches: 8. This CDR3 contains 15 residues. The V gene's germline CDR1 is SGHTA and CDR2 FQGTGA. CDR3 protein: CASSLSRDRAFEQFF. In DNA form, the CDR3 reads TGTGCCAGCAGCTTATCCCGGGACAGGGCTTTTGAGCAGTTCTTC. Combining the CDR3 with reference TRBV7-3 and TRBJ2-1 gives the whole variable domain GAGVSQTPSNKVTEKGKYVELRCDPISGHTALYWYRQSLGQGPEFLIYFQGTGAADDSGLPNDRFFAVRPEGSVSTLKIQRTERGDSAVYLCASSLSRDRAFEQFFGPGTRLTVL.

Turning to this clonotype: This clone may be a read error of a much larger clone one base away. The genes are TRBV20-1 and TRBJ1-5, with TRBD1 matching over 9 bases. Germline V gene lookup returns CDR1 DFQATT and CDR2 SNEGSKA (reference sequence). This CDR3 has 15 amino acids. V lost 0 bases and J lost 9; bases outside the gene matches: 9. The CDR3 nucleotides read TGCAGTGCTAGAGAGACGGGGACAGGGACGTCGCCCCAGCATTTT. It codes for CSARETGTGTSPQHF.